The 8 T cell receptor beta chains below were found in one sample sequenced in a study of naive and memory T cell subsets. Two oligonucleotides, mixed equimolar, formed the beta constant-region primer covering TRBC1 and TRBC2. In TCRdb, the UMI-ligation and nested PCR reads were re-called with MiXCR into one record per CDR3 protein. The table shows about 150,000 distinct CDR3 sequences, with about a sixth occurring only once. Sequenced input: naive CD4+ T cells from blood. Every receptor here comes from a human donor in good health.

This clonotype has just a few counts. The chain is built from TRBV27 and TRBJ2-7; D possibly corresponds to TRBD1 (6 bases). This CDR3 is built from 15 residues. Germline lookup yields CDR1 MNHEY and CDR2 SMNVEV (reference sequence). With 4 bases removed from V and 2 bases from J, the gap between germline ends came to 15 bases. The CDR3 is CASSSPVTGTYEQYF. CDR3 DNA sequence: TGTGCCAGCAGTTCCCCCGTAACAGGGACCTACGAGCAGTACTTC.

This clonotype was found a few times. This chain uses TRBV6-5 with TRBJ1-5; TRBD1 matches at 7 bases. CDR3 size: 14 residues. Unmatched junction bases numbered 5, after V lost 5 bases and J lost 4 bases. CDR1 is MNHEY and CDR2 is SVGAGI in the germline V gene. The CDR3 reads CASSRTGKNQPQHF. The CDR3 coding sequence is TGTGCCAGCAGTCGGACAGGCAAAAATCAGCCCCAGCATTTT.

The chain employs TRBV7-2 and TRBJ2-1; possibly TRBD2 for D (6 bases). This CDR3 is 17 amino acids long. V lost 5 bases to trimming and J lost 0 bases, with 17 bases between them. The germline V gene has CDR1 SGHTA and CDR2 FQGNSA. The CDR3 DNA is TGTGCCAGCAGCCCCCGAGGGGACTTTCCCTCCTACAATGAGCAGTTCTTC. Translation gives CASSPRGDFPSYNEQFF. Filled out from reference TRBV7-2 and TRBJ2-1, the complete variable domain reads GAGVSQSPSNKVTEKGKDVELRCDPISGHTALYWYRQSLGQGLEFLIYFQGNSAPDKSGLPSDRFSAERTGGSVSTLTIQRTQQEDSAVYLCASSPRGDFPSYNEQFFGPGTRLTVL.

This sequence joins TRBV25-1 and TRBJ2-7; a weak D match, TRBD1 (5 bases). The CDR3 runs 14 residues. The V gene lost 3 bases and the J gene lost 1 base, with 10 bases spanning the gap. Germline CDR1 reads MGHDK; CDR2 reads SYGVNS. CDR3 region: CASSDTGVSYEQYF. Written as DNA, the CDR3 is TGTGCCAGCAGTGACACAGGTGTTTCCTACGAGCAGTACTTC.

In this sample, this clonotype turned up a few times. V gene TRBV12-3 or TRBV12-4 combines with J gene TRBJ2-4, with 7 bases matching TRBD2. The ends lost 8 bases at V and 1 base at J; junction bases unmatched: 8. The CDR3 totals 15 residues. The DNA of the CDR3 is TGTGCCAGCGGACTCGCGGGGGTGGCCAAAAACATTCAGTACTTC. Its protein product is CASGLAGVAKNIQYF.

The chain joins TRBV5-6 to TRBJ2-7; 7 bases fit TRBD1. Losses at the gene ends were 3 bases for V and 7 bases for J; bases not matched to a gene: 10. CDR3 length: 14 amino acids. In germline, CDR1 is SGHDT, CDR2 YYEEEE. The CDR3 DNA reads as TGTGCCAGCAGCTCAAGACAGGGTTCAGGTGAGCAGTACTTC. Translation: CASSSRQGSGEQYF.

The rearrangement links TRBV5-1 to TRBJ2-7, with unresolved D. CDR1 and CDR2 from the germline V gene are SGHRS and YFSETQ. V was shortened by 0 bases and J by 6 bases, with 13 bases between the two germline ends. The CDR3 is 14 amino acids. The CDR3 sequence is CASSLANAVTEQYF. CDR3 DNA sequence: TGCGCCAGCAGCTTGGCCAACGCCGTTACCGAGCAGTACTTC.

The CDR3 nucleotides are TGTGCCAGCAGTATCCAAGGGGGACAGCCGTACTTC. This sequence encodes CASSIQGGQPYF. The chain carries TRBV12-3 or TRBV12-4 and TRBJ2-7, with 7 bases lining up with TRBD1. Trimming removed 5 bases from V and 12 bases from J; junction bases left unmatched: 10. The CDR3 is 12 residues long.